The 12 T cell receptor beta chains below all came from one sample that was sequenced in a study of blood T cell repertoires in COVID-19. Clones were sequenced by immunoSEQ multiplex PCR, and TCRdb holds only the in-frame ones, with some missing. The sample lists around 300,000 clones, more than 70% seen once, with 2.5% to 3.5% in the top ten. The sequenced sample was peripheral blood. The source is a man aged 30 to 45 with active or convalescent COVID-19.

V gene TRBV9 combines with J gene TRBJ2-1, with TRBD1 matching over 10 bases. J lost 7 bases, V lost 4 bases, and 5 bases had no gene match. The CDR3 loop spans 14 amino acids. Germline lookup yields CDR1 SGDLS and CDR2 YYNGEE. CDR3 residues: CASSPGDRGNEQFF. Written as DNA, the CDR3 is TGTGCCAGCAGCCCCGGGGACAGGGGAAATGAGCAGTTCTTC.

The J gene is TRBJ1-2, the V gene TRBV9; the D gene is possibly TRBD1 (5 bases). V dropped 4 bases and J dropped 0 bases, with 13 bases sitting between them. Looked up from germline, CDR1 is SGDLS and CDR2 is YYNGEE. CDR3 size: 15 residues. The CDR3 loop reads CASSSRGGSNYGYTF. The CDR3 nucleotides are TGTGCCAGCAGCTCCCGGGGGGGGTCTAACTATGGCTACACCTTC.

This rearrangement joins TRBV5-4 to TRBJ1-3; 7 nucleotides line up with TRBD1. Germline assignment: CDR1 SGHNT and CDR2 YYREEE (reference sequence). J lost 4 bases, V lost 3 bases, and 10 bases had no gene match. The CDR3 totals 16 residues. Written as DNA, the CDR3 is TGTGCCAGCAGCTGGACAGACAGGGTGCGGGGAAACACCATATATTTT. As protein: CASSWTDRVRGNTIYF.

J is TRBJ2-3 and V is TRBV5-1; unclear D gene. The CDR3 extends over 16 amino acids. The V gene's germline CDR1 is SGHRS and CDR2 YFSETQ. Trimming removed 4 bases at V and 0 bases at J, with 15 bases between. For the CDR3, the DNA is TGCGCCAGCAGCACCGCACCCCGAGGAAGCACAGATACGCAGTATTTT. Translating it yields CASSTAPRGSTDTQYF.

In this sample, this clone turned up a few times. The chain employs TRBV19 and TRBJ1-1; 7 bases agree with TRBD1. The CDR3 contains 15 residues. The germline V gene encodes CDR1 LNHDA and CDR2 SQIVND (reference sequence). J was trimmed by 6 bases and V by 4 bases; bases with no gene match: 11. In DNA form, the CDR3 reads TGTGCCAGTAGTACCGATCCACAGGGGCGAGCTGAAGCTTTCTTT. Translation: CASSTDPQGRAEAFF.

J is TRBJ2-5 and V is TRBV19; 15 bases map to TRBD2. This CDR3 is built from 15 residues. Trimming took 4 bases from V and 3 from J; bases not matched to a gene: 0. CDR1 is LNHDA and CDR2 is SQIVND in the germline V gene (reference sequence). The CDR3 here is CASSRTSGGEETQYF. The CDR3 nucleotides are TGTGCCAGTAGTAGGACTAGCGGGGGGGAAGAGACCCAGTACTTC.

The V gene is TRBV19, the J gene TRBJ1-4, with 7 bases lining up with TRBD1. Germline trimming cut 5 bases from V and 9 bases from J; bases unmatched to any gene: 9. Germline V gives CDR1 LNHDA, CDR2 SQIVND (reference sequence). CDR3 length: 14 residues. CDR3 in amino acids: CASSLRTGEQKLFF. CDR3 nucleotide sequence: TGTGCCAGTAGTCTAAGAACAGGGGAGCAAAAACTGTTTTTT.

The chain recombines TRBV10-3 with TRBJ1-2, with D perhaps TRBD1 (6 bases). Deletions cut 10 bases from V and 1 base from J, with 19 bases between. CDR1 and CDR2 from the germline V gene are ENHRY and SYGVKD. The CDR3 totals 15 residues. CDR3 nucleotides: TGTGCCAACTCGGACCGACAGGATGGTAACTATGGCTACACCTTC. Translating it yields CANSDRQDGNYGYTF.

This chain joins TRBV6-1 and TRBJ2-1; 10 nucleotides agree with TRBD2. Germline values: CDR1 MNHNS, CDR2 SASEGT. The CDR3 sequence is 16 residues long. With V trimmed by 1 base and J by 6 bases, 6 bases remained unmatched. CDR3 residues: CASSEVAAGGGNEQFF. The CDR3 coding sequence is TGTGCCAGCAGTGAAGTCGCAGCGGGGGGGGGCAATGAGCAGTTCTTC.

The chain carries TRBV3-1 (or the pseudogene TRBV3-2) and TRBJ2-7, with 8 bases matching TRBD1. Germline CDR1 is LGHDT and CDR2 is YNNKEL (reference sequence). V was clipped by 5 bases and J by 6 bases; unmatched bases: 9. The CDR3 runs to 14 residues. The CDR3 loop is CASSNTRTGSEQYF. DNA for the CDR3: TGTGCCAGCAGCAACACCCGGACAGGGTCCGAGCAGTACTTC.

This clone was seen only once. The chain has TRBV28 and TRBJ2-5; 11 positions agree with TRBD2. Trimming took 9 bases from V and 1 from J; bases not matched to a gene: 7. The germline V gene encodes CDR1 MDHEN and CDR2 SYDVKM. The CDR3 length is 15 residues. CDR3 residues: CASRLAGTTQETQYF. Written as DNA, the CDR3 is TGTGCCAGTAGACTAGCGGGAACTACCCAAGAGACCCAGTACTTC.

CDR3 coding DNA: TGCGCCAGCAGCTTGGTGGCGGGGGTTCAGGTCGATGAGCAGTTCTTC. Translated: CASSLVAGVQVDEQFF. This sequence joins TRBV5-1 and TRBJ2-1; the match to TRBD2 covers 7 bases. V was pared by 0 bases and J by 8 bases, with 11 bases of the junction left unmatched. The germline V gene has CDR1 SGHRS and CDR2 YFSETQ. The length of the CDR3 is 16 residues.